This is a list of T cell receptor beta chains from one sample in a study of T cell repertoires in cytomegalovirus infection. These TCRs are of unknown antigen specificity. TCRdb itself ran the reads through MiXCR, one entry per CDR3 protein. The profile covers approximately 910,000 distinct CDR3 sequences, with 30% to 40% appearing a single time and around an eighth taken by the ten largest. The specimen comprised cultured CD8+ T cells from PBMCs, sampled from culture after CMV antigen stimulation. The source of these receptors is a human donor in good health (CMV status not recorded). Some clones in this sample may be carry-over from other donors' samples. CDR3s include the opening cysteine and the closing phenylalanine or tryptophan. A D gene is named only where the DNA matches it firmly. Clone size is shown for a subset of rows, as once, few, many or a class of expanded clone.

>TRBJ2-3|15|.|TRBV7-6|few
CASSFTVSAADTQYF
TGTGCCAGCAGCTTTACAGTATCCGCGGCAGATACGCAGTATTTT
>TRBJ2-2|17|.|TRBV3-1|few
CASSLAGAQGDTGELFF
TGTGCCAGCAGCCTCGCCGGGGCCCAAGGGGACACCGGGGAGCTGTTTTTT
>TRBJ2-2|12|.|TRBV2|.
CANRLTTGELFF
TGTGCCAATAGGTTGACCACCGGGGAGCTGTTTTTT
>TRBJ1-1|13|.|TRBV4-3|many
CASSQTGNTEAFF
TGCGCCAGCAGCCAAACAGGGAACACTGAAGCTTTCTTT
>TRBJ1-2|15|TRBD1|TRBV29-1|few
CSVEIPTGWNYGYTF
TGCAGCGTTGAGATCCCGACAGGGTGGAACTATGGCTACACCTTC
>TRBJ2-2|20|TRBD1|TRBV7-8|many
CASISPGQYARGRNTGELFF
TGTGCCAGCATTTCCCCGGGACAGTACGCCCGGGGTCGAAACACCGGGGAGCTGTTTTTT
>TRBJ2-3|15|TRBD1|TRBV27|many
CASSLRDRGTDTQYF
TGTGCCAGCAGCTTAAGGGACAGGGGTACAGATACGCAGTATTTT
>TRBJ1-1|16|.|TRBV19|.
CASSMDYRVPNTEAFF
TGTGCCAGTAGTATGGATTACAGGGTTCCGAACACTGAAGCTTTCTTT
>TRBJ2-1|15|.|TRBV6-1|few
CASSEVTYSYNEQFF
TGTGCCAGCAGTGAAGTCACTTACTCCTACAATGAGCAGTTCTTC
>TRBJ1-5|16|TRBD1|TRBV25-1|.
CASSERSDRLGVPQHF
TGTGCCAGCAGTGAACGGTCGGACAGGCTGGGTGTGCCCCAACATTTT
>TRBJ1-5|17|.|TRBV12-3/TRBV12-4|.
CASSSQGGNGSNQPQHF
TGTGCCAGCAGTTCCCAGGGAGGGAATGGGAGCAATCAGCCCCAGCATTTT
>TRBJ2-1|16|.|TRBV7-9|few
CASSLEVGARGNEQFF
TGTGCCAGCAGCTTAGAGGTGGGGGCCCGAGGGAATGAGCAGTTCTTC
>TRBJ1-6|17|.|TRBV6-2/TRBV6-3|few
CASSYSGSGSYNSPLHF
TGTGCCAGCAGTTACAGCGGGAGTGGCTCCTATAATTCACCCCTCCACTTT
>TRBJ1-6|14|TRBD1|TRBV19|.
CASRYGQGYSPLHF
TGTGCCAGTAGATACGGACAGGGGTATTCACCCCTCCACTTT
>TRBJ1-1|15|.|TRBV28|.
CASSALTGVDTEAFF
TGTGCCAGCAGTGCTCTGACAGGTGTCGACACTGAAGCTTTCTTT
>TRBJ1-5|13|.|TRBV12-5|few
CASGLSTNQPQHF
TGTGCTAGTGGTTTGTCGACAAATCAGCCCCAGCATTTT
>TRBJ1-1|10|.|TRBV6-1|many
CASGGTEAFF
TGTGCCAGCGGGGGCACTGAAGCTTTCTTT
>TRBJ2-2|16|.|TRBV4-3|.
CASSQVPGEDTGELFF
TGCGCCAGCAGCCAAGTCCCGGGGGAGGATACCGGGGAGCTGTTTTTT
>TRBJ2-1|20|TRBD2|TRBV7-6|many
CASSLEASGGAVGPYNEQFF
TGTGCCAGCAGCTTAGAGGCTAGCGGGGGGGCCGTGGGACCCTACAATGAGCAGTTCTTC
>TRBJ2-2|16|.|TRBV12-3/TRBV12-4|many
CASSLEVTGEAGELFF
TGTGCCAGCAGTTTAGAAGTAACAGGGGAGGCCGGGGAGCTGTTTTTT
>TRBJ2-1|15|.|TRBV19|.
CASSEQDWTYNEQFF
TGTGCCAGTAGTGAACAGGACTGGACCTACAATGAGCAGTTCTTC
>TRBJ1-4|15|.|TRBV7-8|many
CASSPTGDLNEKLFF
TGTGCCAGCAGTCCCACAGGAGATCTTAATGAAAAACTGTTTTTT
>TRBJ2-5|17|.|TRBV15|.
CATSLGVFSGLQETQYF
TGTGCCACCAGTTTAGGGGTTTTTAGCGGACTGCAAGAGACCCAGTACTTC
>TRBJ2-7|12|.|TRBV20-1|few
CSARGGGYEQYF
TGCAGTGCTAGAGGGGGAGGCTACGAGCAGTACTTC
>TRBJ1-2|14|.|TRBV27|.
CASSDTVTNYGYTF
TGTGCCAGCAGTGATACAGTAACTAACTATGGCTACACCTTC
>TRBJ1-2|12|.|TRBV29-1|few
CSVEGGVHGYTF
TGCAGCGTTGAAGGGGGAGTTCATGGCTACACCTTC
>TRBJ1-5|19|TRBD1|TRBV7-9|few
CASSTSGTGANPPVQPQHF
TGTGCCAGCAGCACTTCCGGGACAGGGGCTAATCCCCCGGTTCAGCCCCAGCATTTT
>TRBJ1-1|16|.|TRBV7-9|few
CASSGWRGPHDAEAFF
TGTGCCAGCAGCGGGTGGAGGGGACCCCATGATGCTGAAGCTTTCTTT
>TRBJ1-1|14|.|TRBV7-6|many
CASSSADIGGLAFF
TGTGCCAGCAGCTCCGCAGATATTGGAGGTTTGGCTTTCTTT
>TRBJ1-5|12|.|TRBV12-3/TRBV12-4|many
CASSLENLPQHF
TGTGCCAGCAGTCTAGAAAATCTGCCCCAGCATTTT
>TRBJ1-1|16|.|TRBV28|few
CASRPTQLHMNTEAFF
TGTGCCAGCAGACCCACTCAGTTACACATGAACACTGAAGCTTTCTTT
>TRBJ1-1|14|.|TRBV7-2|few
CASSPTLMNTEAFF
TGTGCCAGCAGCCCAACATTGATGAACACTGAAGCTTTCTTT
>TRBJ2-7|12|.|TRBV7-9|few
CASSPRIAEQYF
TGTGCCAGCAGCCCGAGGATCGCCGAGCAGTACTTC
>TRBJ2-1|16|.|TRBV9|.
CASSGGTGTTYNEQFF
TGTGCCAGCAGCGGGGGAACGGGGACCACCTACAATGAGCAGTTCTTC
>TRBJ2-6|19|TRBD2|TRBV7-6|many
CASSPGVSGGGSGANVLTF
TGTGCCAGCAGCCCGGGGGTTAGCGGGGGCGGCTCTGGGGCCAACGTCCTGACTTTC
>TRBJ2-2|15|TRBD1|TRBV11-3|few
CASSSSDRAHGELFF
TGTGCCAGCAGCTCATCGGACAGGGCTCACGGGGAGCTGTTTTTT
>TRBJ1-3|14|.|TRBV7-2|many
CASSLSIGGNTIYF
TGTGCCAGCAGCTTATCAATCGGCGGAAACACCATATATTTT
>TRBJ2-4|14|.|TRBV7-9|many
CASSLRGTKNIQYF
TGTGCCAGCAGCTTGAGGGGGACCAAAAACATTCAGTACTTC
>TRBJ1-1|14|.|TRBV27|few
CASSFLGAHTEAFF
TGTGCCAGCAGTTTTCTCGGGGCGCACACTGAAGCTTTCTTT
>TRBJ1-1|14|.|TRBV2|.
CASSEVPGYTEAFF
TGTGCCAGCAGTGAGGTCCCAGGGTACACTGAAGCTTTCTTT
>TRBJ1-3|16|TRBD1|TRBV7-9|.
CASSLAAGGSGNTIYF
TGTGCCAGCAGCTTAGCGGCAGGGGGGTCTGGAAACACCATATATTTT
>TRBJ1-1|16|.|TRBV11-2|.
CASSFWTTLGGTEAFF
TGTGCCAGCAGCTTCTGGACAACCCTAGGAGGGACTGAAGCTTTCTTT
>TRBJ2-7|15|TRBD1|TRBV20-1|few
CSARDRDRGRWEQYF
TGCAGTGCTAGAGATCGCGACAGGGGGCGATGGGAGCAGTACTTC
>TRBJ1-3|13|.|TRBV29-1|.
CSDGALSGNTIYF
TGCAGCGATGGGGCCCTCTCTGGAAACACCATATATTTT
>TRBJ2-2|17|TRBD2|TRBV6-2/TRBV6-3|few
CASSYLREGPNTGELFF
TGTGCCAGCAGTTACCTTCGGGAGGGCCCGAACACCGGGGAGCTGTTTTTT
>TRBJ1-3|17|.|TRBV7-9|few
CASSLMGDPSSGNTIYF
TGTGCCAGCAGCTTAATGGGGGACCCGAGCTCTGGAAACACCATATATTTT
>TRBJ1-1|13|.|TRBV29-1|few
CSVETAMNTEAFF
TGCAGCGTTGAAACAGCAATGAACACTGAAGCTTTCTTT